Shown below are 22 T cell receptor beta chains from a single sample sequenced in a study of T-cell memory formation after mild COVID-19. TCRdb re-derived calls from the 5' RACE reads in MiXCR, one entry per CDR3 protein. Of fewer than 350,000 distinct CDR3 sequences listed, over 7% are singletons. Sample: PBMCs or a T cell subset sorted from them (not recorded which). The receptors were gathered from a man aged 18 to 29 who had mild COVID-19 (a few samples of this study predate the infection). Cell type and time point are not known.

V gene TRBV6-5 combines with J gene TRBJ1-2, with 8 bases fitting TRBD1. Germline values: CDR1 MNHEY, CDR2 SVGAGI. Losses at the gene ends were 6 bases for V and 1 base for J; bases not matched to a gene: 7. This CDR3 is built from 15 residues. CDR3 residues: CASRPGTGYNYGYTF. The CDR3 nucleotides are TGTGCCAGCAGGCCCGGGACAGGTTATAACTATGGCTACACCTTC.

This clonotype was observed a few times. The chain carries TRBV6-2 or TRBV6-3 and TRBJ1-2, with TRBD1 matching over 9 bases. V shed 6 bases and J 7 bases; nucleotides not matched to a gene: 9. The CDR3 contains 14 residues. CDR1 and CDR2 from the germline V gene are MNHEY and SVGEGT. The CDR3 sequence is CASRLTGGAGGYTF. The CDR3 bases are TGTGCCAGCAGACTAACAGGGGGCGCCGGTGGCTACACCTTC.

The chain uses TRBV27 and TRBJ2-7, with 8 bases that match TRBD1. Germline loops: CDR1 MNHEY, CDR2 SMNVEV (reference sequence). This CDR3 spans 11 amino acids. After removal of 7 bases from V and 8 bases from J, the junction contained 4 bases not matched to a gene. The DNA of the CDR3 is TGTGCCAGCAACAGGGGGGCAAAGCAGTACTTC. It encodes CASNRGAKQYF.

This clonotype was observed a few times. V is TRBV20-1 and J is TRBJ2-7, with 9 bases fitting TRBD2. V shed 0 bases and J 1 base; nucleotides not matched to a gene: 4. CDR1 is DFQATT, CDR2 SNEGSKA, per germline (reference sequence). This CDR3 is built from 15 residues. The CDR3 nucleotides read TGCAGTGCTAGAGACTCGCTAGCGGGGTCCTACGAGCAGTACTTC. This codes for CSARDSLAGSYEQYF.

This clonotype appeared once. The chain joins TRBV5-1 to TRBJ2-1, with TRBD2 identical over 9 bases. There are 15 residues in the CDR3. After removal of 0 bases from V and 8 bases from J, the junction contained 6 bases not matched to a gene. Germline V lookup: CDR1 SGHRS, CDR2 YFSETQ. The CDR3 reads CASSLGLAGCHEQFF. Here the CDR3 DNA reads TGCGCCAGCAGCTTGGGTCTAGCGGGGTGTCATGAGCAGTTCTTC.

This clonotype came up many times. The chain links TRBV7-2 to TRBJ2-7; 7 positions match TRBD1. This CDR3 spans 12 amino acids. Germline assignment: CDR1 SGHTA and CDR2 FQGNSA. V shed 5 bases, J shed 6 bases, and the junction held 4 bases outside the gene matches. The DNA for the CDR3 is TGTGCCAGCAGCCTCAGGACAGGCGAGCAGTACTTC. Protein: CASSLRTGEQYF.

This clonotype showed up just a few times. This chain links TRBV7-2 with TRBJ2-7; 8 positions agree with TRBD2. The CDR3 is 16 residues long. The germline CDR1 and CDR2 sequences are SGHTA and FQGNSA. The trim removed 0 bases at V and 7 bases at J, leaving 11 bases unmatched. The CDR3 nucleotides read TGTGCCAGCAGCTTAGCGCGGGGGGCGGGGATCGGGGAGCAGTACTTC. Translated: CASSLARGAGIGEQYF.

This chain links TRBV2 with TRBJ2-1; 9 positions agree with TRBD2. The junction had 6 bases not matched to a gene; V was cut back by 9 bases and J by 3 bases. There are 14 residues in the CDR3. Per germline, CDR1 SNHLY and CDR2 FYNNEI. CDR3 nucleotides: TGTGCCAGTGTTAGCGGGGGACTCTACAATGAGCAGTTCTTC. Amino acids: CASVSGGLYNEQFF.

This clonotype came up many times. This sequence joins TRBV5-1 and TRBJ2-2; TRBD1 agrees at 11 bases. The length of the CDR3 is 15 residues. Germline loops: CDR1 SGHRS, CDR2 YFSETQ. J gave up 4 bases and V 4 bases, and 3 bases lay outside the gene matches. The CDR3 loop reads CASSGQGAGTGELFF. CDR3 DNA sequence: TGCGCCAGCAGCGGACAGGGGGCGGGCACCGGGGAGCTGTTTTTT. The full variable domain, rest sourced from reference TRBV5-1 and TRBJ2-2, is KAGVTQTPRYLIKTRGQQVTLSCSPISGHRSVSWYQQTPGQGLQFLFEYFSETQRNKGNFPGRFSGRQFSNSRSEMNVSTLELGDSALYLCASSGQGAGTGELFFGEGSRLTVL.

This clonotype has only a few counts. The chain recombines TRBV30 with TRBJ1-5, with TRBD1 as a possible D gene (6 bases). V was pared by 1 base and J by 2 bases, with 6 bases between. CDR3 size: 13 residues. Per germline, CDR1 GTSNPN and CDR2 SVGIG (reference sequence). Written as DNA, the CDR3 is TGTGCCTGGAGTGGACAGGGCAATCAGCCCCAGCATTTT. Protein product: CAWSGQGNQPQHF.

This clonotype has at least ten counts. This chain connects TRBV5-1 to TRBJ2-3, with TRBD1 identical over 8 bases. J lost 5 bases, V lost 4 bases, and 6 bases had no gene match. Germline lookup yields CDR1 SGHRS and CDR2 YFSETQ. The CDR3 loop spans 14 amino acids. CDR3 amino acids: CASSRRTGQDTQYF. CDR3 nucleotide sequence: TGCGCCAGCAGCCGGCGGACAGGGCAAGATACGCAGTATTTT.

Comment on this clonotype: This may be a read error: a much more frequent sequence differs by one nucleotide. This chain uses TRBV12-3 or TRBV12-4 with TRBJ1-6, with 9 positions matching TRBD1. The V and J ends lost 5 bases and 7 bases, in that order; junction bases with no gene match: 12. This CDR3 has 17 amino acids. CDR3 in amino acids: CASSPAFLDRGNSPLHF. Here the CDR3 DNA reads TGTGCCAGCAGTCCCGCATTCTTAGACAGGGGGAATTCACCCCTCCACTTT.

This clonotype has just a few counts. The CDR3: CASSNELADKSQPQHF. The CDR3 DNA reads TGTGCCAGCAGCAACGAATTGGCCGACAAGTCTCAGCCCCAGCATTTT. The J gene is TRBJ1-5, the V gene TRBV7-9; D is uncertain. V lost 5 bases, J lost 6 bases, and 20 bases lay in between. From germline, CDR1 is SEHNR and CDR2 FQNEAQ (reference sequence). The CDR3 runs to 16 residues. The complete variable domain, with remaining parts taken from reference TRBV7-9 and TRBJ1-5, reads DTGVSQNPRHKITKRGQNVTFRCDPISEHNRLYWYRQTLGQGPEFLTYFQNEAQLEKSRLLSDRFSAERPKGSFSTLEIQRTEQGDSAMYLCASSNELADKSQPQHFGDGTRLSIL.

This clonotype was counted at least ten times. The rearrangement uses TRBV6-5 and TRBJ1-5; D uncertain. V lost 2 bases, J lost 0 bases, and 5 bases lay in between. CDR1 and CDR2 (germline): MNHEY, SVGAGI. The CDR3 consists of 14 residues. The CDR3 bases are TGTGCCAGCAGTTACCGGTATAGCAATCAGCCCCAGCATTTT. Encoded protein: CASSYRYSNQPQHF.

The chain carries TRBV6-1 and TRBJ2-1, with D possibly TRBD1 on 6 matching bases. TRBJ2-7 matches the DNA end more closely, so the J call is doubtful. The germline V gene has CDR1 MNHNS and CDR2 SASEGT. This CDR3 has 15 amino acids. DNA of the CDR3: TGTGCCAGCGCGAAAACCACGACAGGAAACAATGAGCAGTACTTC. Protein product: CASAKTTTGNNEQYF.

This clonotype was seen a handful of times. The V gene is TRBV6-5, the J gene TRBJ1-2, with D unclear. CDR3 length: 14 amino acids. Germline V lookup: CDR1 MNHEY, CDR2 SVGAGI. Trimming left V 7 bases short and J 4 bases short, with 16 bases between. CDR3: CASTPYVGAYGYTF. The CDR3, as DNA: TGTGCCAGCACCCCTTATGTGGGAGCCTATGGCTACACCTTC.

This clonotype came up many times. The V call is TRBV12-3 or TRBV12-4, the J call TRBJ1-4, with 7 bases fitting TRBD1. The CDR3 spans 12 residues. The junction had 1 base not matched to a gene; V was cut back by 2 bases and J by 10 bases. The CDR3 bases are TGTGCCAGCAGTTTAAACAGGGGAAAACTGTTTTTT. Translating it yields CASSLNRGKLFF.

This clonotype has a count of ten or more. This sequence joins TRBV5-1 and TRBJ1-6; D not certain. Germline V lookup: CDR1 SGHRS, CDR2 YFSETQ. CDR3 size: 15 residues. Trimming took 0 bases from V and 7 from J, leaving 11 bases between them. CDR3 nucleotides: TGCGCCAGCAGCTTGGATGGGCTAGCGAATTCACCCCTCCACTTT. This encodes CASSLDGLANSPLHF.

CDR3 DNA sequence: TGTGCCACCAGTGATTTGCAAACGGGCGCAGGGGTGGGTGAGCAGTTCTTC. Its translation is CATSDLQTGAGVGEQFF. J is TRBJ2-1 and V is TRBV24-1; D might be TRBD1 (6 bases). Germline CDR1 reads KGHDR; CDR2 reads SFDVKD. The CDR3 covers 17 residues. Trimming pared 0 bases from V and 9 bases from J, leaving 20 bases between.

The CDR3 DNA sequence: TGTGCCAGTAGGACCCACCTGGGATTTCAGCCCCAGCATTTT. This codes for CASRTHLGFQPQHF. The chain is built from TRBV19 and TRBJ1-5; D gene unclear. V was cut by 6 bases and J by 6 bases, with 15 bases left in between. The germline CDR1 and CDR2 sequences are LNHDA and SQIVND (reference sequence). The CDR3 is 14 residues long.

This clonotype turned up a few times. This chain connects TRBV4-1 to TRBJ2-1; weak D call: TRBD2 (5 bases). Trimming pared 2 bases from V and 6 bases from J, leaving 17 bases between. The CDR3 sequence is 16 residues long. Germline loops: CDR1 MGHRA, CDR2 YSYEKL. In DNA form, the CDR3 reads TGCGCCAGCAGCCAACCCCTTAGCGACCGAGGCAATGAGCAGTTCTTC. It translates to CASSQPLSDRGNEQFF.

This clonotype was counted between two and nine times. The rearrangement uses TRBV5-1 and TRBJ2-5; a weak D match, TRBD1 (7 bases). V lost 4 bases to trimming and J lost 4 bases, with 14 bases between them. The CDR3 spans 14 residues. Germline V CDR1 and CDR2: SGHRS, YFSETQ. For the CDR3, the DNA is TGCGCCAGCAGCCCGCCAGGGGGGCCAGAGACCCAGTACTTC. It yields the protein CASSPPGGPETQYF.